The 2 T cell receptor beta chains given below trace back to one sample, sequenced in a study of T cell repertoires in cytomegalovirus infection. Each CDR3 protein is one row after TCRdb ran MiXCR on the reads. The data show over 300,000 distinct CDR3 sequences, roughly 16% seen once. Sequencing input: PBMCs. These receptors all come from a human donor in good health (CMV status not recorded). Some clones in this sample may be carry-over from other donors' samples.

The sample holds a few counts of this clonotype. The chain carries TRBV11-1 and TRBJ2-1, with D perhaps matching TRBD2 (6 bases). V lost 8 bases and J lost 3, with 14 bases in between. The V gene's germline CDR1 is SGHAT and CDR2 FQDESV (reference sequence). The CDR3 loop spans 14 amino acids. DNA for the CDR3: TGTGCCAGCGTCGGAGGGGCAGGCTACAATGAGCAGTTCTTC. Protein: CASVGGAGYNEQFF.

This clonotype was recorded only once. The DNA of the CDR3 is TGCAGTGCTAGAGATTGGCAGGGCGACGCGAGCAATCAGCCCCAGCATTTT. This codes for CSARDWQGDASNQPQHF. The J gene is TRBJ1-5, the V gene TRBV20-1; weak D call: TRBD1 (5 bases). Germline CDR1 reads DFQATT; CDR2 reads SNEGSKA (reference sequence). The CDR3 sequence is 17 residues long. Trimming took 0 bases from V and 1 from J, leaving 16 bases between them.